The 13 T cell receptor beta chains listed next were all sequenced from one sample in a study of T cells in Graves' hyperthyroidism and ophthalmopathy. RNA transcripts served as the template for amplifying TCR beta CDR3 regions. When the TCR CDR3 underwent first-round RT-PCR, the HTBI primer set was used. One entry per CDR3 protein results from TCRdb running MiXCR on the multiplex PCR reads. The table has 500,000 to 600,000 distinct CDR3 sequences, over 35% seen once; the top ten hold about 43%. Sequenced sample: peripheral blood or thyroid tissue (not recorded which). Receptors were obtained from an adult woman with Graves' disease, either hyperthyroidism or ophthalmopathy (not recorded which).

This clonotype showed up many times. This rearrangement joins TRBV7-8 to TRBJ1-1; D is undetermined. V was pared by 5 bases and J by 7 bases, with 23 bases between. Germline V gene sequence: CDR1 SGHVS, CDR2 FQNEAQ. The CDR3 extends over 16 amino acids. The CDR3 loop is CASSLYSARPTIEAFF. The CDR3 DNA sequence: TGTGCCAGCAGCCTCTACTCGGCACGCCCCACCATTGAAGCTTTCTTT.

A few counts support this clonotype. The gene calls are TRBV5-5 and TRBJ2-3; D remains unclear. This CDR3 comprises 11 residues. Germline CDR1 SGHKS, CDR2 YYEKEE (reference sequence). The germline V and J ends were trimmed by 6 bases and 6 bases, with 8 bases remaining between them. The CDR3 is CASIVSDTQYF. As DNA, the CDR3 is TGTGCCAGCATTGTAAGCGATACGCAGTATTTT. Complete variable domain (other parts from reference TRBV5-5 and TRBJ2-3): DAGVTQSPTHLIKTRGQQVTLRCSPISGHKSVSWYQQVLGQGPQFIFQYYEKEERGRGNFPDRFSARQFPNYSSELNVNALLLGDSALYLCASIVSDTQYFGPGTRLTVL.

The chain carries TRBV29-1 and TRBJ2-1; perhaps D is TRBD1 or TRBD2 (5 bases each). Germline lookup yields CDR1 SQVTM and CDR2 ANQGSEA. The V end lost 7 bases, the J end lost 3 bases, and 16 bases lay between the germline ends. The CDR3 is 14 residues long. The CDR3 sequence: CSGGFEGYYNEQFF. CDR3 nucleotides: TGCAGCGGGGGGTTCGAGGGATACTACAATGAGCAGTTCTTC.

This clonotype was seen more than once but under ten times. The chain links TRBV20-1 to TRBJ1-2; tentative D call: TRBD1 (6 bases). The germline V and J ends were trimmed by 6 bases and 6 bases, with 26 bases remaining between them. Per germline, CDR1 DFQATT and CDR2 SNEGSKA (reference sequence). The CDR3 covers 16 residues. CDR3 loop: CSAGNRDTSGDDGYTF. CDR3 bases: TGCAGTGCAGGAAACCGGGACACTTCCGGGGACGATGGCTACACCTTC.

Only one count was recorded for this clonotype. A junction boundary mismatches the germline segment, possibly from a read error. V is TRBV25-1 and J is TRBJ2-7; 7 bases match TRBD1. This CDR3 is 15 amino acids long. Germline loops: CDR1 MGHDK, CDR2 SYGVNS. This chain's CDR3 is CASGEPGTAAYEQYF. CDR3 in DNA: TGTGCCAGCGGTGAACCCGGGACAGCCGCCTACGAGCAGTACTTC.

This clonotype occurred many times. The genes are TRBV29-1 and TRBJ1-1; 8 bases are shared with TRBD1. Germline CDR1 SQVTM, CDR2 ANQGSEA. This CDR3 region has 12 residues. CDR3 nucleotide sequence: TGCAGTGTCGGGACAGGGAACACTGAAGCTTTCTTT. Translation gives CSVGTGNTEAFF.

This clonotype came up a few times. The J gene is TRBJ1-5, the V gene TRBV11-2; tentative D call: TRBD1 (5 bases). Looked up from germline, CDR1 is SGHAT and CDR2 is FQNNGV. The V end was cut by 11 bases, the J end by 2 bases, with 16 bases between. CDR3 length: 14 residues. CDR3 amino acids: CAWNKAGGNQPQHF. The CDR3 DNA is TGTGCCTGGAACAAAGCGGGGGGCAATCAGCCCCAGCATTTT. The variable domain in full, completed from reference TRBV11-2 and TRBJ1-5, reads EAGVAQSPRYKIIEKRQSVAFWCNPISGHATLYWYQQILGQGPKLLIQFQNNGVVDDSQLPKDRFSAERLKGVDSTLKIQPAKLEDSAVYLCAWNKAGGNQPQHFGDGTRLSIL.

The chain joins TRBV19 to TRBJ1-5; TRBD1 might be the D (5 bases). The germline V gene has CDR1 LNHDA and CDR2 SQIVND (reference sequence). The V end lost 1 base, the J end lost 0 bases, and 10 bases lay between the germline ends. The length of the CDR3 is 16 residues. CDR3 bases: TGTGCCAGTAGTATAGTTGGCCAGGGTAGCAATCAGCCCCAGCATTTT. Encoded protein: CASSIVGQGSNQPQHF.

The CDR3 nucleotides read TGCAGTGCTAGTATCCTAGCGGGAGGGCCTAGCACAGATACGCAGTATTTT. Translating it yields CSASILAGGPSTDTQYF. The chain recombines TRBV20-1 with TRBJ2-3; the match to TRBD2 covers 12 bases. The CDR3 length is 17 residues. V was clipped by 3 bases and J by 0 bases; unmatched bases: 7. Germline lookup yields CDR1 DFQATT and CDR2 SNEGSKA (reference sequence).

There are a few counts of this clonotype. CDR3 nucleotide sequence: TGTGCCAGCAGCCCCAGCCCGGGGGGCTACCAAGAGACCCAGTACTTC. The encoded protein is CASSPSPGGYQETQYF. This chain joins TRBV9 and TRBJ2-5; perhaps TRBD2 as D (7 bases). Trimming pared 4 bases from V and 0 bases from J, leaving 16 bases between. CDR3 length equals 16 residues. Germline lookup yields CDR1 SGDLS and CDR2 YYNGEE.

The rearrangement uses TRBV20-1 and TRBJ1-1; D is unclear. V lost 0 bases, J lost 1 base, and 9 bases lay in between. Germline lookup yields CDR1 DFQATT and CDR2 SNEGSKA (reference sequence). This CDR3 contains 14 residues. Here the CDR3 reads CSARDWGKNTEAFF. In DNA form, the CDR3 reads TGCAGTGCTAGAGATTGGGGTAAGAACACTGAAGCTTTCTTT.

This clonotype was observed once. This chain uses TRBV20-1 with TRBJ2-5; 9 bases are shared with TRBD1. The CDR3 runs to 14 residues. CDR1 is DFQATT, CDR2 SNEGSKA, per germline (reference sequence). Losses at the gene ends were 6 bases for V and 7 bases for J; bases not matched to a gene: 12. The CDR3: CSARTQGAVATQYF. In DNA, the CDR3 is TGCAGTGCAAGGACACAGGGGGCAGTGGCGACCCAGTACTTC.

The J gene is TRBJ2-5, the V gene TRBV14; D is ambiguous. CDR1 is SGHDN and CDR2 is FVKESK in the germline V gene. This CDR3 has 16 residues. V lost 1 base to trimming and J lost 3 bases, with 15 bases between them. CDR3 region: CASSQGAGRAKETQYF. CDR3 sequence (DNA): TGTGCCAGCAGCCAAGGGGCAGGTCGGGCCAAAGAGACCCAGTACTTC.